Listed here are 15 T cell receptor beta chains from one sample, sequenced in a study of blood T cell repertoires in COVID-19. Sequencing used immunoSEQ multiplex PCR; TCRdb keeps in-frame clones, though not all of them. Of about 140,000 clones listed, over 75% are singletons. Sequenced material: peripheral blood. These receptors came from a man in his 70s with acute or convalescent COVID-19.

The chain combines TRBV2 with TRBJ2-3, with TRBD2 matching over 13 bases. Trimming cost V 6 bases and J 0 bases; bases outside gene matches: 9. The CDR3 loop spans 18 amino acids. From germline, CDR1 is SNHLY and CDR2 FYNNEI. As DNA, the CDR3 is TGTGCCAGCAGCCGGACTAGCGGGGGATCCTTAAGCACAGATACGCAGTATTTT. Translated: CASSRTSGGSLSTDTQYF.

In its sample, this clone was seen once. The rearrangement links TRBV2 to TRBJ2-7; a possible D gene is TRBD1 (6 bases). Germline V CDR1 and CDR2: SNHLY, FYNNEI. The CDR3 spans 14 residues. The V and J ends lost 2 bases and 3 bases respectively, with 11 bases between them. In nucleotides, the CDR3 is TGTGCCAGCAGTGAAATACAGGGTTTCTACGAGCAGTACTTC. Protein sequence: CASSEIQGFYEQYF. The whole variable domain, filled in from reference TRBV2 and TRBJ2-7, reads EPEVTQTPSHQVTQMGQEVILRCVPISNHLYFYWYRQILGQKVEFLVSFYNNEISEKSEIFDDQFSVERPDGSNFTLKIRSTKLEDSAMYFCASSEIQGFYEQYFGPGTRLTVT.

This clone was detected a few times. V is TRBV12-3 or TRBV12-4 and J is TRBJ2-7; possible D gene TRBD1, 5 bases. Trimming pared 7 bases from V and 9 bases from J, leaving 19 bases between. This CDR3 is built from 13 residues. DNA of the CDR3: TGTGCCAGCACCCCTGGGTTGCAGGGCGCGCAGTACTTC. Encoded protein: CASTPGLQGAQYF.

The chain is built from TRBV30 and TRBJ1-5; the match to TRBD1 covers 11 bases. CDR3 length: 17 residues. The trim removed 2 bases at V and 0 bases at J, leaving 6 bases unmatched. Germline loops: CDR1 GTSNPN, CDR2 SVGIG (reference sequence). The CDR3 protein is CAWSRDRGIYSNQPQHF. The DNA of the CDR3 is TGTGCCTGGAGTAGGGACAGGGGGATCTATAGCAATCAGCCCCAGCATTTT.

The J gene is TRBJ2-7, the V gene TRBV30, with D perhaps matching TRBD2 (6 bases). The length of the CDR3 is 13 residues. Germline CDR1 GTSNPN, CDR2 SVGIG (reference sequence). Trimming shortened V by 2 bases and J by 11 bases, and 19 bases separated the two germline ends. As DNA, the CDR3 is TGTGCCTGGAGTCGGGGATCGGCCAGGGAGGAGTACTTC. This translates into CAWSRGSAREEYF.

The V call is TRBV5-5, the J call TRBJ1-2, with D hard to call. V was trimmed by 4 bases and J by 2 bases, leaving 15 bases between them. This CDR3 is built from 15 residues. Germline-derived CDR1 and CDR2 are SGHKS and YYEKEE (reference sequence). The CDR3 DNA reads TGTGCCAGCAGCCGAACAGACCCGGGGAACTATGGCTACACCTTC. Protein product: CASSRTDPGNYGYTF.

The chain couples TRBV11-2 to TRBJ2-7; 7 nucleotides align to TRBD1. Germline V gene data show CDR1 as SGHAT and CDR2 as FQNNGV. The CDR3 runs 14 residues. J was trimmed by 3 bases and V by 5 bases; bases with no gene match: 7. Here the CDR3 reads CASSRTTGRYEQYF. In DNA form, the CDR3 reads TGTGCCAGCAGCAGAACGACAGGGCGCTACGAGCAGTACTTC.

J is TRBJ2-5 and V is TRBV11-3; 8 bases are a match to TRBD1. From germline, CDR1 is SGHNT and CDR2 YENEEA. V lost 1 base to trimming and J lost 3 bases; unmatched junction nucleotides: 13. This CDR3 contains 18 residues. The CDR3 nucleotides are TGTGCCAGCAGCTTAGGAACCGGGACAGGAGCTGGTAAAGAGACCCAGTACTTC. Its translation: CASSLGTGTGAGKETQYF.

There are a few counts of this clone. CDR3 in amino acids: CASSPAGGVIEQFF. The CDR3 nucleotides read TGCGCCAGCAGCCCCGCGGGGGGGGTGATTGAGCAGTTCTTC. The gene calls are TRBV4-1 and TRBJ2-1; 9 nucleotides align to TRBD2. The ends lost 4 bases at V and 9 bases at J; junction bases unmatched: 7. The CDR3 contains 14 residues. CDR1 is MGHRA and CDR2 is YSYEKL in the germline V gene.

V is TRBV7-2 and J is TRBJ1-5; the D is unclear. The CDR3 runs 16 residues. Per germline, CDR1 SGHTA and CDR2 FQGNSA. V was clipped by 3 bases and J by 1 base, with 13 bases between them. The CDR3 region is CASSFGPRASNQPQHF. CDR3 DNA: TGTGCCAGCAGCTTTGGTCCTCGAGCAAGCAATCAGCCCCAGCATTTT.

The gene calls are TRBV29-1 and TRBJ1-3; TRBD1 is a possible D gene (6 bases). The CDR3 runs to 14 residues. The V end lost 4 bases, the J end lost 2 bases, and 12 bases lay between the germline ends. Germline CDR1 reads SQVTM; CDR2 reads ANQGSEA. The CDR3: CSVVYSGAGNTIYF. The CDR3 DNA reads TGCAGCGTTGTATACTCAGGGGCTGGAAACACCATATATTTT.

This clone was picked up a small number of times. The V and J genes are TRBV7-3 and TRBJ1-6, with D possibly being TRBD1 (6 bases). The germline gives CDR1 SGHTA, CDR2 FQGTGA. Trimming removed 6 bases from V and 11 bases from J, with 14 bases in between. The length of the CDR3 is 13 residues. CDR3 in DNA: TGTGCCAGCAGTGGGACACAGGTTACACCCCTCCACTTT. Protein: CASSGTQVTPLHF.

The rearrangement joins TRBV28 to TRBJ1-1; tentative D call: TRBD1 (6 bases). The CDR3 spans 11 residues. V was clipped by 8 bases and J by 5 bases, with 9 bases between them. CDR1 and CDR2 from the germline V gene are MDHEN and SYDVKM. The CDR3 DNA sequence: TGTGCCAGCGAACAGGGAACTGAAGCTTTCTTT. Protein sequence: CASEQGTEAFF.

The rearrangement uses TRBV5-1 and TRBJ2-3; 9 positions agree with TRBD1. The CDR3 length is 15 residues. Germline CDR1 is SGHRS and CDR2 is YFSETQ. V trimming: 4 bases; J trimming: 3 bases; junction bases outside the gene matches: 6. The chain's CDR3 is CASSGSGTGTDTQYF. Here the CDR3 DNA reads TGCGCCAGCAGCGGATCCGGGACAGGGACAGATACGCAGTATTTT.

The CDR3 is CASSRRDSYGYTF. The CDR3 coding sequence is TGTGCCAGTAGTCGCCGGGACAGCTATGGCTACACCTTC. The chain has TRBV19 and TRBJ1-2; 7 nucleotides line up with TRBD1. CDR3 length: 13 residues. The trim removed 5 bases at V and 4 bases at J, leaving 4 bases unmatched. CDR1 is LNHDA, CDR2 SQIVND, per germline (reference sequence). Complete variable domain (other parts from reference TRBV19 and TRBJ1-2): DGGITQSPKYLFRKEGQNVTLSCEQNLNHDAMYWYRQDPGQGLRLIYYSQIVNDFQKGDIAEGYSVSREKKESFPLTVTSAQKNPTAFYLCASSRRDSYGYTFGSGTRLTVV.